The 7 T cell receptor beta chains listed next were all sequenced from one sample in a study of control samples from healthy donors and cancer patients. Generated by immunoSEQ multiplex PCR, the TCRdb table keeps only in-frame clones and is missing some. The table has around 94,000 clones, 90% seen once; the top ten hold around 3.8%. Sequenced sample: blood. The receptor set was obtained from a woman between 18 and 29 years old in good health.

The chain recombines TRBV7-9 with TRBJ2-3; D remains ambiguous. This CDR3 is built from 13 residues. Trimming stripped 4 bases from V and 4 bases from J, with 9 bases between. Germline-derived CDR1 and CDR2 are SEHNR and FQNEAQ (reference sequence). Here the CDR3 DNA reads TGTGCCAGCAGCTCCCAGCTAGCAGATACGCAGTATTTT. It yields the protein CASSSQLADTQYF.

This chain uses TRBV19 with TRBJ1-6, with D perhaps matching TRBD1 (5 bases). Trimming removed 5 bases at V and 15 bases at J, with 17 bases between. Germline loops: CDR1 LNHDA, CDR2 SQIVND (reference sequence). This CDR3 has 13 residues. CDR3 coding DNA: TGTGCCAGTAGTGACGGGACGTCGAGGCTCCTCCACTTT. Amino acids: CASSDGTSRLLHF.

The chain's CDR3 is CASSMAQKLYGYTF. CDR3 coding DNA: TGTGCCAGTAGTATGGCGCAGAAGCTCTATGGCTACACCTTC. V and J are TRBV19 and TRBJ1-2; no reliable D call. The CDR3 has 14 residues. The V gene lost 3 bases and the J gene lost 4 bases, with 12 bases spanning the gap. CDR1 is LNHDA, CDR2 SQIVND, per germline (reference sequence). The full variable domain, in which reference TRBV19 and TRBJ1-2 provide the parts outside the CDR3, is DGGITQSPKYLFRKEGQNVTLSCEQNLNHDAMYWYRQDPGQGLRLIYYSQIVNDFQKGDIAEGYSVSREKKESFPLTVTSAQKNPTAFYLCASSMAQKLYGYTFGSGTRLTVV.

The chain employs TRBV18 and TRBJ2-2, with D uncertain. The CDR3 has 14 residues. The V end lost 0 bases, the J end lost 5 bases, and 7 bases lay between the germline ends. Looked up from germline, CDR1 is KGHSH and CDR2 is LQKENI. CDR3 residues: CASSPPSVTGELFF. In nucleotides, the CDR3 is TGTGCCAGCTCACCACCTTCGGTTACCGGGGAGCTGTTTTTT.

The chain carries TRBV6-5 and TRBJ1-1; D call uncertain. CDR3 length equals 14 residues. Germline-derived CDR1 and CDR2 are MNHEY and SVGAGI. Trimming stripped 4 bases from V and 1 base from J, with 10 bases between. CDR3 nucleotides: TGTGCCAGCAGTTCCGGACTCTCGAACACTGAAGCTTTCTTT. Translated: CASSSGLSNTEAFF.

The rearrangement links TRBV18 to TRBJ1-2; a possible D gene is TRBD1 (5 bases). The CDR3 covers 15 residues. V lost 3 bases to trimming and J lost 3 bases, with 14 bases between them. Germline V gene sequence: CDR1 KGHSH, CDR2 LQKENI. The CDR3 loop is CASSPGTGFDYGYTF. Here the CDR3 DNA reads TGTGCCAGCTCACCCGGCACAGGATTTGACTATGGCTACACCTTC.

V usage is TRBV9 and J usage is TRBJ2-1; D ambiguous. Trimming removed 4 bases at V and 10 bases at J, with 21 bases between. Germline loops: CDR1 SGDLS, CDR2 YYNGEE. The CDR3 totals 15 residues. In DNA, the CDR3 is TGTGCCAGCAGCTTTGTCCCGGGTGGGGTGGAGGAGCAGTTCTTC. As protein: CASSFVPGGVEEQFF.